This TCR beta chain was retrieved from a study of T cell responses to AZD1222 COVID-19 vaccine. Study-wide points: Only a handful of AZD1222 recipients, six or seven in all, had baseline seropositivity. The CD4 TCRs associated with vaccination extended across spike and predominated at 160-218 and 743-854. Repertoire sampling was restricted to post-peak T cell response timepoints.

Germline CDR1 SSHAT, CDR2 FNYEAQ (reference sequence). V gave up 3 bases and J gave up 4 bases; unmatched junction bases: 4. The CDR3 contains 15 residues. Turning to this clone: Its target is unknown.

TCRdb's copy holds only in-frame clones and misses some; the assay was immunoSEQ multiplex PCR. The sample has about 110,000 clones; around 92% are singletons. The chain is built from TRBV7-7 and TRBJ2-3; TRBD2 aligns across 10 bases. Sequenced here: peripheral blood, sampled on day 0 of AZD1222 vaccination. The receptor comes from an adult in good health. Written as DNA, the CDR3 is TGTGCCAGCAGCTTGAGCGGGGGGGCTGCAGATACGCAGTATTTT. This encodes CASSLSGGAADTQYF.